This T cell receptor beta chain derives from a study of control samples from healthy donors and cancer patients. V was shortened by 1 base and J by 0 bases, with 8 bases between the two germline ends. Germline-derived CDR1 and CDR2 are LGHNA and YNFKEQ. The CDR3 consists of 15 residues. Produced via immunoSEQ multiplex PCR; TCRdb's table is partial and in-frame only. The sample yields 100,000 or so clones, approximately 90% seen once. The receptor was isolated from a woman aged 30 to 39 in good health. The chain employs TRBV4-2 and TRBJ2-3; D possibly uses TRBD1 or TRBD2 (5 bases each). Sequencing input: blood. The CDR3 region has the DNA TGTGCCAGCAGCCAAGCCGGGACCAGCACAGATACGCAGTATTTT. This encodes CASSQAGTSTDTQYF.